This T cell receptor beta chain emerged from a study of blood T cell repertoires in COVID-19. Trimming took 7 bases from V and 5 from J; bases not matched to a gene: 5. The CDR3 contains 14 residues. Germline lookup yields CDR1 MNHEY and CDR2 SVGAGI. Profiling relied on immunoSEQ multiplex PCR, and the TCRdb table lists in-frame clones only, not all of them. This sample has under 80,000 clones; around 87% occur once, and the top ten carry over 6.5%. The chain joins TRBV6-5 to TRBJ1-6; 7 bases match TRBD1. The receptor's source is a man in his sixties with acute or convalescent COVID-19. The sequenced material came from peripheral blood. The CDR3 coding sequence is TGTGCCAGCATCTGGGACAGAGATAATTCACCCCTCCACTTT. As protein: CASIWDRDNSPLHF.